This TCR beta chain was obtained from a study of blood T cells in healthy people across ages. For the second PCR, which ran for about 6 to 12 cycles, a sample-barcoded 5' primer and a J-beta primer mix were used. MiXCR, run by TCRdb on the 5' RACE reads, gives a single entry per CDR3 protein. Of around 1,500,000 distinct CDR3 sequences listed, 40% to 50% are singletons. The CDR3 runs to 15 residues. CDR1 is SNHLY, CDR2 FYNNEI, per germline. The V segment lost 6 bases and the J segment 0 bases; nucleotides outside the gene matches: 6. Study results and limitations: The long-lived group displayed more naive CD4+ cells, plus higher diversity, than the aged donors did.

This clonotype has a handful of counts. Its target is not known. The sequence was collected from a woman aged 18 to 35 in good health. Sequencing was carried out using blood. V gene TRBV2 combines with J gene TRBJ2-3; 7 bases are shared with TRBD1. In DNA form, the CDR3 reads TGTGCCAGCAGCGGCGGACAGGTCAGCACAGATACGCAGTATTTT. Translation gives CASSGGQVSTDTQYF.